This T cell receptor beta chain was retrieved from a study of blood T cells in healthy people across ages. The CDR3 spans 18 residues. The germline V gene encodes CDR1 SGHTA and CDR2 FQGNSA. V lost 1 base to trimming and J lost 13 bases; unmatched junction nucleotides: 17. This clonotype showed up just once. With a J-beta primer mix and a sample-barcoded 5' primer, a second PCR ran about 6 to 11 cycles. TCRdb itself ran the 5' RACE reads through MiXCR, one entry per CDR3 protein. The sample has 1.5 million to 2 million distinct CDR3 sequences; less than 50% are singletons. The sequenced sample was blood. The chain has TRBV7-2 and TRBJ2-1; 12 bases match TRBD2. This sequence originates from a woman aged 40 to 50 in good health. The CDR3 loop is CASSLVLAGGRYQETQFF. The CDR3 bases are TGTGCCAGCAGCTTAGTACTAGCGGGGGGCCGCTACCAAGAGACCCAGTTCTTC. Combining the CDR3 with reference TRBV7-2 and TRBJ2-1 gives the whole variable domain GAGVSQSPSNKVTEKGKDVELRCDPISGHTALYWYRQSLGQGLEFLIYFQGNSAPDKSGLPSDRFSAERTGGSVSTLTIQRTQQEDSAVYLCASSLVLAGGRYQETQFFGPGTRLTVL.